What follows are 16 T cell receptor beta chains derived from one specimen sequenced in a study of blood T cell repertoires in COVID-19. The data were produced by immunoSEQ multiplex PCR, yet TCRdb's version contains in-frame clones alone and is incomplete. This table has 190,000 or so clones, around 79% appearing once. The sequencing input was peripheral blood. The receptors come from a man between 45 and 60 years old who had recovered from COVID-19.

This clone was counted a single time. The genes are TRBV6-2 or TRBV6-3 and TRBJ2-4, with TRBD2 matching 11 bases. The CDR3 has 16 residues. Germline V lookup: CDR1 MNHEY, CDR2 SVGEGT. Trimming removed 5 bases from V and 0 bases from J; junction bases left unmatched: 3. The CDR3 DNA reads TGTGCCAGCAGTCCCGGGACTAGCGGAGCCAAAAACATTCAGTACTTC. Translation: CASSPGTSGAKNIQYF.

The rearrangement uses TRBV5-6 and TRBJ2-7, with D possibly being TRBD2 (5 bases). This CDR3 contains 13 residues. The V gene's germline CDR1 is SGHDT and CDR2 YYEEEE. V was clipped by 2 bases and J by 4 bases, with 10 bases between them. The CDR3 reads CASSFYSVYEQYF. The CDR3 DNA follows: TGTGCCAGCAGCTTTTATAGCGTTTACGAGCAGTACTTC.

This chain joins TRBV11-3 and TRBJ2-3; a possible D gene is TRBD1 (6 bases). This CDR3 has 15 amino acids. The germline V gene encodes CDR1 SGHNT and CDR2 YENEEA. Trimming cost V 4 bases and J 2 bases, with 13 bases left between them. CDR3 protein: CASSSRQDTTDTQYF. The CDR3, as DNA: TGTGCCAGCAGCTCCAGACAGGACACCACAGATACGCAGTATTTT.

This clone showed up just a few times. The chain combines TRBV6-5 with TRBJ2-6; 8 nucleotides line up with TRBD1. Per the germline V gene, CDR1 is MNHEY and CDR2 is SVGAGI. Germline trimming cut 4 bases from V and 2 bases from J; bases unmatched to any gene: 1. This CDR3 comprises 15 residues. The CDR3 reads CASSLTGAGANVLTF. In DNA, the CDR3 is TGTGCCAGCAGTTTGACAGGGGCTGGGGCCAACGTCCTGACTTTC.

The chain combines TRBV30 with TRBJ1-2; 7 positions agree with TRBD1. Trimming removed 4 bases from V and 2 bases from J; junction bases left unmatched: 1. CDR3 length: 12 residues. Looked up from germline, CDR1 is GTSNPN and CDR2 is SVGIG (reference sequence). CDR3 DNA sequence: TGTGCCTGGAACAGGGGAAACTATGGCTACACCTTC. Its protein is CAWNRGNYGYTF.

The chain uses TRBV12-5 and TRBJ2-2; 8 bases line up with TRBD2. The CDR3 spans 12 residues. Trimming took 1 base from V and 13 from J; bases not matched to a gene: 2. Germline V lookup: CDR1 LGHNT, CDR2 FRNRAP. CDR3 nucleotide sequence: TGTGCTAGTGGTTTGGGTCTAGCGGGGCTGTTTTTT. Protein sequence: CASGLGLAGLFF.

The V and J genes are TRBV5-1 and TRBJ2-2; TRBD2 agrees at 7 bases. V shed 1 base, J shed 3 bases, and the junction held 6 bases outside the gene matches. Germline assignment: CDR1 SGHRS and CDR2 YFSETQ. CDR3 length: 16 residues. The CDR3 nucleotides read TGCGCCAGCAGCTTGCTAAGGACTAGATACACCGGGGAGCTGTTTTTT. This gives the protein CASSLLRTRYTGELFF.

The CDR3 region is CASNQGQGGNSPLHF. In nucleotides, the CDR3 is TGTGCCAGCAACCAGGGACAGGGTGGTAATTCACCCCTCCACTTT. The chain links TRBV9 to TRBJ1-6, with TRBD1 matching over 9 bases. This CDR3 has 15 amino acids. Germline V CDR1 and CDR2: SGDLS, YYNGEE. Trimming at V came to 6 bases and at J to 6 bases, leaving 7 bases not matched to a gene.

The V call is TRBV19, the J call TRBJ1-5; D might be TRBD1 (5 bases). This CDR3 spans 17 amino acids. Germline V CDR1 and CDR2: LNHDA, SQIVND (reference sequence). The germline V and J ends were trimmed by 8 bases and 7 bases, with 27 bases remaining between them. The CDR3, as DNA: TGTGCCAGTCGACTGCCTACCGGGACTTCTAACTCCCAGCCCCAGCATTTT. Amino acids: CASRLPTGTSNSQPQHF.

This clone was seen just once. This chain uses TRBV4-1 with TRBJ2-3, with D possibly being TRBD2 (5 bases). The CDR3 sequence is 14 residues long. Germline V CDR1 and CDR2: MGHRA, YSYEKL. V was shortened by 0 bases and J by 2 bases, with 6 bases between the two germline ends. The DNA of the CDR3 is TGCGCCAGCAGCCAAGAACGGGACACAGATACGCAGTATTTT. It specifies CASSQERDTDTQYF.

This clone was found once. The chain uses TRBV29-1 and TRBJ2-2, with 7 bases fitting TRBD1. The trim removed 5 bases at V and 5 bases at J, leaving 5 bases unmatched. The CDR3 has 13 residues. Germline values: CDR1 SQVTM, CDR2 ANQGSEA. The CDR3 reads CSVHKGQTGELFF. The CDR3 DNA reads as TGCAGCGTTCACAAGGGACAGACCGGGGAGCTGTTTTTT.

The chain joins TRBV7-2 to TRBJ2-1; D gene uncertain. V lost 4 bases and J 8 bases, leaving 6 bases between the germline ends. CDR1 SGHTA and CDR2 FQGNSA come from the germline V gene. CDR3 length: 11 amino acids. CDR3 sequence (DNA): TGTGCCAGCAGCTCACTCTATGAGCAGTTCTTC. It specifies CASSSLYEQFF.

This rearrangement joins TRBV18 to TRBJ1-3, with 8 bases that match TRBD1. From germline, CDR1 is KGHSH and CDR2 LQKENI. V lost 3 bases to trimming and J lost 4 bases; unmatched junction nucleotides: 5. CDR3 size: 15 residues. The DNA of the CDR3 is TGTGCCAGCTCACCCGACAGGGGAATCGGAAACACCATATATTTT. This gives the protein CASSPDRGIGNTIYF.

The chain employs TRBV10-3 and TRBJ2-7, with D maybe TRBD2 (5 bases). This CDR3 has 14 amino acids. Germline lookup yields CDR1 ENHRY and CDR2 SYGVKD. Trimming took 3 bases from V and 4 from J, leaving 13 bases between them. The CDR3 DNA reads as TGTGCCATCAGTGATTCCGTTGAGCGGTACGAGCAGTACTTC. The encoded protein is CAISDSVERYEQYF.

CDR3: CASSPGTGGNSPLHF. The CDR3 coding sequence is TGTGCCAGCAGCCCCGGGACAGGGGGCAATTCACCCCTCCACTTT. V is TRBV7-9 and J is TRBJ1-6, with 12 bases identical to TRBD1. The CDR3 is made up of 15 amino acids. Per germline, CDR1 SEHNR and CDR2 FQNEAQ (reference sequence). Trimming at V came to 5 bases and at J to 7 bases, leaving 3 bases not matched to a gene.

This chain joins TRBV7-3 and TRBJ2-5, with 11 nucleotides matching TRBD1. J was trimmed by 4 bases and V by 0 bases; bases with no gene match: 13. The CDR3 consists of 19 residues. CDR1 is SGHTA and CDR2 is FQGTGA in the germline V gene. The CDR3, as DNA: TGTGCCAGCAGCTTAACCTGGGGACAGGGGGGGCCCGAGGGAGAGACCCAGTACTTC. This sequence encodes CASSLTWGQGGPEGETQYF. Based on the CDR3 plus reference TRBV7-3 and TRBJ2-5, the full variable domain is GAGVSQTPSNKVTEKGKYVELRCDPISGHTALYWYRQSLGQGPEFLIYFQGTGAADDSGLPNDRFFAVRPEGSVSTLKIQRTERGDSAVYLCASSLTWGQGGPEGETQYFGPGTRLLVL.